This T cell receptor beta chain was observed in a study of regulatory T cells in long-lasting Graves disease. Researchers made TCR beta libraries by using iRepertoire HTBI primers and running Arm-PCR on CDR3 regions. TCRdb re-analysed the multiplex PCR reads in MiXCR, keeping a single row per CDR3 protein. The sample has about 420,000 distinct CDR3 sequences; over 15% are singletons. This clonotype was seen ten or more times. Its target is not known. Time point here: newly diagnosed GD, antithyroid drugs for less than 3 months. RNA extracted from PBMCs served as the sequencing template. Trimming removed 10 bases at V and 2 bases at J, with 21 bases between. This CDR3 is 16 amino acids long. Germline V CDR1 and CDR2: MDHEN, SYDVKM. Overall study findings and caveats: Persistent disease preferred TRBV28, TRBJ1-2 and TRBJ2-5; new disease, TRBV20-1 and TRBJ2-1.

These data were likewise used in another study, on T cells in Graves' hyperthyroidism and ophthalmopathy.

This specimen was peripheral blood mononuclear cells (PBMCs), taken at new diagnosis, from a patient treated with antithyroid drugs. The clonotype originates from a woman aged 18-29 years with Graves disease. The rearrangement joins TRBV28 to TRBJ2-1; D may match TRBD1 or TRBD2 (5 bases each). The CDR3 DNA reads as TGTGCCACTAAGGCGTACCGGGACCCGACCTACAATGAGCAGTTCTTC. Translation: CATKAYRDPTYNEQFF.